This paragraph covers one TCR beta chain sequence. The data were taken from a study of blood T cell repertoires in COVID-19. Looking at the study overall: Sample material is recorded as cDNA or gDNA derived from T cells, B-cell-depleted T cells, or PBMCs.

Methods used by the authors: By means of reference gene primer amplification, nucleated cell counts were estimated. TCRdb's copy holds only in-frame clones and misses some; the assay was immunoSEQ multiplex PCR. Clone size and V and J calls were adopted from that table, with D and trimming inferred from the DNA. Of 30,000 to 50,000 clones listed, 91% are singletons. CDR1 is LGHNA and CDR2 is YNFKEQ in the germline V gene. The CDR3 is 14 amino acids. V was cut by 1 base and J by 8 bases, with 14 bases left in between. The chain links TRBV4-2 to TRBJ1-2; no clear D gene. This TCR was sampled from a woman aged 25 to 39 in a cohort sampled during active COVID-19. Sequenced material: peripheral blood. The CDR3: CASSQAGELRGYTF. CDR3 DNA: TGTGCCAGCAGCCAAGCCGGGGAGCTCCGGGGCTACACCTTC.